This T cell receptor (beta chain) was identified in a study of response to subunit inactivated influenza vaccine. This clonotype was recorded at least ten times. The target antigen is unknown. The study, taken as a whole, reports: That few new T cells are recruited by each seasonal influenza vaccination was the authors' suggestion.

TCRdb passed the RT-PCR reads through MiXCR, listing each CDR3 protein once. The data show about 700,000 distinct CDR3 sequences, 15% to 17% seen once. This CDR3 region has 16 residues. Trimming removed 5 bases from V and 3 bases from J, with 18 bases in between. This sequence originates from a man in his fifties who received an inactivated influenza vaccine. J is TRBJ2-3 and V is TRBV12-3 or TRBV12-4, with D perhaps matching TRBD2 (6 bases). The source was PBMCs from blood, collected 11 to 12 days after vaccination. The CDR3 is CASSPFFGSDTDTQYF. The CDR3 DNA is TGTGCCAGCAGTCCGTTTTTCGGGAGCGATACAGATACGCAGTATTTT.